This T cell receptor beta chain emerged from a study of T cell changes during pregnancy in multiple sclerosis. Only in-frame clones appear in the TCRdb table, and some are missing; sequencing was by immunoSEQ multiplex PCR. The table lists around 92,000 clones, approximately 94% of them singletons. Per germline, CDR1 SEHNR and CDR2 FQNEAQ (reference sequence). The CDR3 contains 14 residues. V trimming: 2 bases; J trimming: 4 bases; junction bases outside the gene matches: 3. The sample here was peripheral blood, taken in the third trimester of pregnancy. The chain has TRBV7-9 and TRBJ2-5; 8 bases match TRBD1. This receptor was obtained from a female donor with multiple sclerosis, enrolled in a pregnancy study. In DNA form, the CDR3 reads TGTGCCAGCAGCTTACCCGACAGGGGAGAGACCCAGTACTTC. Translating it yields CASSLPDRGETQYF.